A single sample is the source of the 31 T cell receptor beta chains below, sequenced in a study of beta chain features in type 1 diabetes (dated by TCRdb to about 2018). Library preparation was by the immunoSEQ multiplex PCR assay. The High Capacity cDNA Reverse Transcription Kit was used to reverse transcribe all of the isolated RNA, meaning that expressed TCRB transcripts were what got sequenced. What TCRdb holds here is the immuneACCESS table cut down to in-frame rearrangements. Part of the clones is not present; checked against another copy, under half of the missing clones reflect an unresolved V gene, and the others are unexplained. In all, the sample holds hundreds of thousands of clones, and 68% of those were seen once. The ten largest clonotypes hold about 0.05% of the sample. Sequencing was carried out using naive CD4+ T cells from blood. The cell subset or site label corresponds to: true naive CD4+ T cells. The receptors stem from a man aged 25 to 40 in good health.

The V gene is TRBV29-1, the J gene TRBJ2-5; 12 positions match TRBD2. Germline assignment: CDR1 SQVTM and CDR2 ANQGSEA. This CDR3 region has 16 residues. V lost 4 bases, J lost 1 base, and 7 bases stayed unmatched. CDR3: CSVAGTSGRVQETQYF. Written as DNA, the CDR3 is TGCAGCGTTGCCGGGACTAGCGGGCGAGTCCAAGAGACCCAGTACTTC.

The chain carries TRBV30 and TRBJ2-1; unclear D gene. V gave up 5 bases and J gave up 4 bases, with 9 bases separating them. The V gene's germline CDR1 is GTSNPN and CDR2 SVGIG (reference sequence). The CDR3 spans 12 residues. CDR3: CAWCALYNEQFF. In DNA form, the CDR3 reads TGTGCCTGGTGTGCCTTGTACAATGAGCAGTTCTTC.

This clone was found a few times. Other DNA sequences of this sample code for an identical CDR3. This chain joins TRBV30 and TRBJ1-5; no definite D call. CDR3 size: 13 residues. Germline V gene lookup returns CDR1 GTSNPN and CDR2 SVGIG (reference sequence). The V gene lost 3 bases and the J gene lost 1 base, with 7 bases spanning the gap. The CDR3 here is CAWSADSNQPQHF. The CDR3 nucleotides are TGTGCCTGGAGCGCGGACAGCAATCAGCCCCAGCATTTT.

This rearrangement joins TRBV30 to TRBJ1-1; D may be TRBD1 (6 bases). The CDR3 length is 14 residues. Germline V gene sequence: CDR1 GTSNPN, CDR2 SVGIG (reference sequence). Trimming took 7 bases from V and 1 from J, leaving 16 bases between them. The DNA of the CDR3 is TGTGCCTCGAATCGTGGACAGTCGAACACTGAAGCTTTCTTT. Residues: CASNRGQSNTEAFF.

The chain has TRBV5-1 and TRBJ2-1; D uncertain. The CDR3 is 15 amino acids. V was pared by 4 bases and J by 7 bases, with 18 bases between. Germline V gene sequence: CDR1 SGHRS, CDR2 YFSETQ. This CDR3 reads CASSPSWIGDNEQFF. The CDR3 DNA reads TGCGCCAGCAGCCCTTCTTGGATAGGAGATAATGAGCAGTTCTTC. The variable domain in full, with the rest retrieved from reference TRBV5-1 and TRBJ2-1, is KAGVTQTPRYLIKTRGQQVTLSCSPISGHRSVSWYQQTPGQGLQFLFEYFSETQRNKGNFPGRFSGRQFSNSRSEMNVSTLELGDSALYLCASSPSWIGDNEQFFGPGTRLTVL.

The V and J genes are TRBV28 and TRBJ2-1; D possibly corresponds to TRBD2 (5 bases). Germline-derived CDR1 and CDR2 are MDHEN and SYDVKM. V lost 6 bases and J 5 bases, leaving 14 bases between the germline ends. This CDR3 is 14 amino acids long. CDR3 protein: CASRAAPGNNEQFF. DNA of the CDR3: TGTGCCAGCAGGGCGGCCCCCGGGAACAATGAGCAGTTCTTC.

As concerns this clone: The sample contains more than one DNA sequence encoding this CDR3. The rearrangement links TRBV2 to TRBJ2-1; D not certain. The germline V gene has CDR1 SNHLY and CDR2 FYNNEI. V shed 7 bases and J shed 4 bases, with 5 bases lying between them. The CDR3 contains 11 residues. The CDR3 DNA is TGTGCCAGCACCGGTTACAATGAGCAGTTCTTC. Protein sequence: CASTGYNEQFF.

V usage is TRBV9 and J usage is TRBJ1-6; D ambiguous. The V end was cut by 3 bases, the J end by 8 bases, with 9 bases between. The V gene's germline CDR1 is SGDLS and CDR2 YYNGEE. The CDR3 is 13 residues long. In DNA form, the CDR3 reads TGTGCCAGCAGCGGCGTCGGGGATTCACCCCTCCACTTT. It specifies CASSGVGDSPLHF.

This rearrangement joins TRBV7-9 to TRBJ2-3; the match to TRBD2 covers 8 bases. Trimming at V came to 6 bases and at J to 1 base, leaving 6 bases not matched to a gene. Germline CDR1 SEHNR, CDR2 FQNEAQ (reference sequence). The CDR3 has 15 residues. The DNA of the CDR3 is TGTGCCAGCAGTCGAAAGCGGGAGCGCACAGATACGCAGTATTTT. Amino acid sequence: CASSRKRERTDTQYF.

The V and J genes are TRBV28 and TRBJ2-3; 11 positions agree with TRBD2. This CDR3 is built from 15 residues. J was trimmed by 5 bases and V by 6 bases; bases with no gene match: 7. Germline V lookup: CDR1 MDHEN, CDR2 SYDVKM. The CDR3 loop is CASSLTSGGRDTQYF. In DNA, the CDR3 is TGTGCCAGCAGCCTAACTAGCGGGGGTCGAGATACGCAGTATTTT.

The gene calls are TRBV7-9 and TRBJ2-1; D is unclear. The CDR3 loop spans 17 amino acids. Trimming pared 1 base from V and 7 bases from J, leaving 20 bases between. Per the germline V gene, CDR1 is SEHNR and CDR2 is FQNEAQ (reference sequence). The CDR3 sequence is CASSLVPLLRSLNEQFF. The CDR3 DNA sequence: TGTGCCAGCAGCTTAGTCCCCCTACTACGGTCGCTTAATGAGCAGTTCTTC.

V is TRBV30 and J is TRBJ1-1; no firm D call. From germline, CDR1 is GTSNPN and CDR2 SVGIG (reference sequence). The CDR3 is 11 residues long. V was shortened by 7 bases and J by 1 base, with 7 bases between the two germline ends. CDR3: CAFHRNTEAFF. The CDR3 DNA is TGTGCCTTTCACAGGAACACTGAAGCTTTCTTT.

The rearrangement joins TRBV29-1 to TRBJ2-7, with D maybe TRBD2 (6 bases). V dropped 3 bases and J dropped 2 bases, with 11 bases sitting between them. This CDR3 has 13 residues. The V gene's germline CDR1 is SQVTM and CDR2 ANQGSEA. The CDR3 region has the DNA TGCAGCGTTGAGGGACTTTACACCTACGAGCAGTACTTC. Its translation: CSVEGLYTYEQYF.

The chain recombines TRBV15 with TRBJ2-5, with TRBD1 matching over 8 bases. With 2 bases clipped from V and 2 bases from J, the junction kept 10 bases outside the gene matches. The CDR3 spans 17 residues. Germline V lookup: CDR1 LNHNV, CDR2 YYDKDF (reference sequence). CDR3 sequence reads: CATSRSPAGTGQETQYF. DNA for the CDR3: TGTGCCACCAGCAGATCTCCCGCCGGGACAGGACAAGAGACCCAGTACTTC.

The chain links TRBV29-1 to TRBJ1-2; D perhaps matches TRBD1 (5 bases). The V end lost 5 bases, the J end lost 0 bases, and 13 bases lay between the germline ends. Per the germline V gene, CDR1 is SQVTM and CDR2 is ANQGSEA. This CDR3 is 14 amino acids long. CDR3 DNA: TGCAGCGTTAGACAGCTCCTCTCTAACTATGGCTACACCTTC. Translation: CSVRQLLSNYGYTF.

This clone was detected a few times. The chain has TRBV9 and TRBJ2-5; unclear D gene. There are 14 residues in the CDR3. Germline assignment: CDR1 SGDLS and CDR2 YYNGEE. V lost 0 bases and J 2 bases, leaving 8 bases between the germline ends. CDR3: CASSVEPGQETQYF. For the CDR3, the DNA is TGTGCCAGCAGCGTAGAGCCGGGTCAAGAGACCCAGTACTTC. Full variable domain (rest looked up from reference TRBV9 and TRBJ2-5): DSGVTQTPKHLITATGQRVTLRCSPRSGDLSVYWYQQSLDQGLQFLIQYYNGEERAKGNILERFSAQQFPDLHSELNLSSLELGDSALYFCASSVEPGQETQYFGPGTRLLVL.

The V call is TRBV14, the J call TRBJ2-3, with D perhaps TRBD1 or TRBD2 (5 bases each). V was shortened by 0 bases and J by 4 bases, with 17 bases between the two germline ends. Germline V CDR1 and CDR2: SGHDN, FVKESK. There are 17 residues in the CDR3. CDR3 sequence reads: CASSQDSPWGFADTQYF. The CDR3 DNA reads as TGTGCCAGCAGCCAAGATAGTCCTTGGGGGTTCGCAGATACGCAGTATTTT.

For this clone: At the DNA level, this CDR3 is encoded by other sequences in the same sample as well. The V gene is TRBV5-6, the J gene TRBJ2-3, with no clear D. Germline CDR1 SGHDT, CDR2 YYEEEE. Trimming removed 1 base at V and 6 bases at J, with 3 bases between. The CDR3 covers 11 residues. The CDR3 reads CASSLSDTQYF. In DNA form, the CDR3 reads TGTGCCAGCAGCTTGTCGGATACGCAGTATTTT.

This clone was observed a few times. The rearrangement joins TRBV6-5 to TRBJ2-1; 7 bases fit TRBD2. The germline gives CDR1 MNHEY, CDR2 SVGAGI. This CDR3 comprises 11 residues. Trimming at V came to 1 base and at J to 14 bases, leaving 2 bases not matched to a gene. The chain's CDR3 is CASSYFGLEFF. CDR3 nucleotides: TGTGCCAGCAGTTACTTTGGACTAGAGTTCTTC.

The gene calls are TRBV7-2 and TRBJ2-3; D might be TRBD1 (6 bases). CDR3 size: 15 residues. Trimming cost V 8 bases and J 6 bases, with 21 bases left between them. CDR1 SGHTA and CDR2 FQGNSA come from the germline V gene. CDR3 nucleotide sequence: TGTGCCAGCGTTCGGACAGCAATTCAAGGCGATACGCAGTATTTT. This encodes CASVRTAIQGDTQYF.

The chain joins TRBV29-1 to TRBJ1-1, with a possible D match to TRBD1 (5 bases). Deletions cut 7 bases from V and 0 bases from J, with 12 bases between. The CDR3 has 13 amino acids. Germline values: CDR1 SQVTM, CDR2 ANQGSEA. CDR3 sequence: CSARGRLNTEAFF. CDR3 in DNA: TGCAGCGCCCGGGGACGGTTGAACACTGAAGCTTTCTTT.

The chain carries TRBV15 and TRBJ1-2, with D possibly being TRBD1 (6 bases). Germline values: CDR1 LNHNV, CDR2 YYDKDF (reference sequence). V was clipped by 3 bases and J by 7 bases, with 12 bases between them. The CDR3 consists of 13 residues. This CDR3 reads CATSRDSVGGYTF. Here the CDR3 DNA reads TGTGCCACCAGCAGGGACAGCGTGGGTGGCTACACCTTC.

This clone has only one observation. This chain uses TRBV28 with TRBJ1-3, with 11 bases identical to TRBD1. The CDR3 length is 16 residues. The germline CDR1 and CDR2 sequences are MDHEN and SYDVKM. The V gene end was trimmed by 7 bases and the J gene end by 4 bases; junction bases not matched to a gene: 9. CDR3 nucleotides: TGTGCCAGCAATTACCGGGACAGGGGGTTAGGAAACACCATATATTTT. Amino acids: CASNYRDRGLGNTIYF.

This clone was found a few times. The gene calls are TRBV5-4 and TRBJ1-1; the D is unclear. CDR3 length: 14 residues. Germline V CDR1 and CDR2: SGHNT, YYREEE (reference sequence). Trimming took off 1 base at V and 2 bases at J, with 9 bases between the two ends. CDR3 region: CASSLTGRNTEAFF. CDR3 sequence (DNA): TGTGCCAGCAGCTTGACGGGTCGTAACACTGAAGCTTTCTTT.

The chain links TRBV9 to TRBJ2-2; 8 bases align to TRBD2. This CDR3 is 16 amino acids long. V was pared by 3 bases and J by 0 bases, with 4 bases of the junction left unmatched. Germline values: CDR1 SGDLS, CDR2 YYNGEE. CDR3 nucleotides: TGTGCCAGCAGCGCGGTAGCGGGGACGAACACCGGGGAGCTGTTTTTT. This translates into CASSAVAGTNTGELFF.

The rearrangement links TRBV15 to TRBJ2-1, with D hard to call. This CDR3 has 13 amino acids. CDR1 is LNHNV and CDR2 is YYDKDF in the germline V gene (reference sequence). Trimming took off 5 bases at V and 0 bases at J, with 5 bases between the two ends. The CDR3 protein is CATSGVSYNEQFF. In DNA form, the CDR3 reads TGTGCCACCAGCGGGGTCTCCTACAATGAGCAGTTCTTC.

The chain combines TRBV14 with TRBJ2-7; 10 bases align to TRBD2. V lost 5 bases to trimming and J lost 2 bases; unmatched junction nucleotides: 6. CDR1 is SGHDN and CDR2 is FVKESK in the germline V gene. This CDR3 region has 15 residues. The CDR3 region has the DNA TGTGCCAGCAGCAAGCTAGCGGGAGCGGCCTACGAGCAGTACTTC. As protein: CASSKLAGAAYEQYF.

V is TRBV9 and J is TRBJ2-5; a possible D gene is TRBD1 (7 bases). The germline V gene encodes CDR1 SGDLS and CDR2 YYNGEE. V lost 4 bases to trimming and J lost 2 bases, with 15 bases between them. This CDR3 is 15 amino acids long. CDR3 DNA sequence: TGTGCCAGCAGCCTCAGGGGGGAGCGACAAGAGACCCAGTACTTC. It encodes CASSLRGERQETQYF.

This clone occurred once. The V and J genes are TRBV29-1 and TRBJ2-3; no clear D. The V end was cut by 4 bases, the J end by 2 bases, with 10 bases between. Germline V gene data show CDR1 as SQVTM and CDR2 as ANQGSEA. The CDR3 is made up of 13 amino acids. CDR3: CSVARRSTDTQYF. CDR3 DNA: TGCAGCGTTGCCAGGAGATCCACAGATACGCAGTATTTT.

The V call is TRBV30, the J call TRBJ1-5; no clear D gene. This CDR3 is 13 amino acids long. CDR1 and CDR2 from the germline V gene are GTSNPN and SVGIG (reference sequence). V was trimmed by 3 bases and J by 0 bases, leaving 6 bases between them. The CDR3 protein is CAWRGSSNQPQHF. DNA of the CDR3: TGTGCCTGGAGAGGCAGTAGCAATCAGCCCCAGCATTTT.

This clone was detected only a few times. CDR3 coding DNA: TGTGCCAGCAGCGTAGGTCGGGACCTAGCGGGAAGAGCGGAGACCCAGTACTTC. Translation: CASSVGRDLAGRAETQYF. This sequence joins TRBV9 and TRBJ2-5; 9 bases agree with TRBD2. V shed 0 bases, J shed 5 bases, and the junction held 14 bases outside the gene matches. CDR1 and CDR2 (germline): SGDLS, YYNGEE. CDR3 length: 18 residues.